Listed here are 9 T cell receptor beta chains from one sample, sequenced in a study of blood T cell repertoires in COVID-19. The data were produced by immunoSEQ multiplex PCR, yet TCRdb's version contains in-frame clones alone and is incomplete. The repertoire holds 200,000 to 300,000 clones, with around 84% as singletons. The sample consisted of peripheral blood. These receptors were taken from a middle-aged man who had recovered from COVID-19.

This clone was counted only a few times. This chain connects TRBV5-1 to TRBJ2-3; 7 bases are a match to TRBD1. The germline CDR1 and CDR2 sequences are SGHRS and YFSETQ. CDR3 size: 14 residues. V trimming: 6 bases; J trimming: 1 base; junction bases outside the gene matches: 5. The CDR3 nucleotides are TGCGCCAGCACGGACAGGTCTGGCACAGATACGCAGTATTTT. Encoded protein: CASTDRSGTDTQYF.

For the CDR3, the DNA is TGTGCCAGTAGTAAAGGACTAGCGGGGACTGGCACAGATACGCAGTATTTT. Translating it yields CASSKGLAGTGTDTQYF. The rearrangement links TRBV19 to TRBJ2-3; 12 bases fit TRBD2. CDR3 length equals 17 residues. After removal of 4 bases from V and 1 base from J, the junction contained 6 bases not matched to a gene. Per germline, CDR1 LNHDA and CDR2 SQIVND (reference sequence).

CDR3 sequence: CASSYSLAGHYEQYF. CDR3 nucleotides: TGTGCCAGCAGTTACTCGTTAGCGGGACACTACGAGCAGTACTTC. The chain recombines TRBV6-5 with TRBJ2-7; TRBD2 matches 8 bases. Trimming cost V 0 bases and J 3 bases; bases outside gene matches: 4. The CDR3 covers 15 residues. Germline CDR1 and CDR2: MNHEY and SVGAGI.

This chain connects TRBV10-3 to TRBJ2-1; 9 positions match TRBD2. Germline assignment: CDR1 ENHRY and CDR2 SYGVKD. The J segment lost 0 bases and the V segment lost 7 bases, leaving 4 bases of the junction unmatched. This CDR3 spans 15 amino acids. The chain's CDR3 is CAIKGREGSYNEQFF. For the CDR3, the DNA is TGTGCCATCAAGGGGCGGGAGGGCTCCTACAATGAGCAGTTCTTC.

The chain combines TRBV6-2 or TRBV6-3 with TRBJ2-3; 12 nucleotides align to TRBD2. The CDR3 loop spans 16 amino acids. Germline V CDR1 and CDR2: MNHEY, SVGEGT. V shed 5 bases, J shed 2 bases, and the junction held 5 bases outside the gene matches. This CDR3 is CASSRGLAGSTDTQYF. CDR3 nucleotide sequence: TGTGCCAGCAGTCGCGGACTAGCGGGATCCACAGATACGCAGTATTTT.

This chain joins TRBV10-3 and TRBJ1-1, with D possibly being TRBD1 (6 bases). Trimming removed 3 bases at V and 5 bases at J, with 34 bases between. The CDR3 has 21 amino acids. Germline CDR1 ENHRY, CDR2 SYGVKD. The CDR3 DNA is TGTGCCATCAGTGACCTCAAGTCGGGACACCTAGAATCCTTTTTGAGGACTGAAGCTTTCTTT. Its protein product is CAISDLKSGHLESFLRTEAFF.

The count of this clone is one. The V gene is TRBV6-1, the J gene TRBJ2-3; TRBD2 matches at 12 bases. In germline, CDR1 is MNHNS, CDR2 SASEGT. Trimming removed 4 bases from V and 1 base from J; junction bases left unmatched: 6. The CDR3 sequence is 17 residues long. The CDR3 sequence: CASSGGSSGGGTDTQYF. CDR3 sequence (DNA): TGTGCCAGCAGTGGAGGTTCTAGCGGGGGGGGCACAGATACGCAGTATTTT.

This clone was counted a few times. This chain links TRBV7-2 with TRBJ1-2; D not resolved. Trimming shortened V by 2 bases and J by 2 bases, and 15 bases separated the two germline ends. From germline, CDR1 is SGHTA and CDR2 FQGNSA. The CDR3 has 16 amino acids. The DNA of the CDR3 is TGTGCCAGCAGCTTAAACGGGGTCCTAATGAACTATGGCTACACCTTC. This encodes CASSLNGVLMNYGYTF.

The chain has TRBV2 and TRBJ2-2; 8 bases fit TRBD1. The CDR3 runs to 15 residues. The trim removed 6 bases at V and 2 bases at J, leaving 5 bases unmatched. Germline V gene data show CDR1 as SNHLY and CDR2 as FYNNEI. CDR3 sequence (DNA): TGTGCCAGCAGACCGGGACAGGTTAACACCGGGGAGCTGTTTTTT. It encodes CASRPGQVNTGELFF.